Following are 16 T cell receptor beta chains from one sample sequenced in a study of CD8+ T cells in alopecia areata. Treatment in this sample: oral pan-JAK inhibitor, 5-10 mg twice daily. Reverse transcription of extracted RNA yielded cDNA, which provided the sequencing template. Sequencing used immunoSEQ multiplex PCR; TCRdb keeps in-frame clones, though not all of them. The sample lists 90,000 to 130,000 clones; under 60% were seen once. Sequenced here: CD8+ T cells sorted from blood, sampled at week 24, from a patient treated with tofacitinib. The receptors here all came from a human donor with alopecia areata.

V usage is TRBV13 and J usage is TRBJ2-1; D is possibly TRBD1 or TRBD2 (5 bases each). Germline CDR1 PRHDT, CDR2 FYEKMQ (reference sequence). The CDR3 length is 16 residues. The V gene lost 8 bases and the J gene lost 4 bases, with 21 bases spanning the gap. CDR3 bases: TGTGCCAGCGGCTCAGCTGAGGGTGGGGGATACAATGAGCAGTTCTTC. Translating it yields CASGSAEGGGYNEQFF.

Here the CDR3 DNA reads TGTGCCAGCAGCGTAGGAGGGACACTTTCCTACGAGCAGTACTTC. Its protein product is CASSVGGTLSYEQYF. This chain links TRBV9 with TRBJ2-7; D possibly corresponds to TRBD1 (6 bases). The germline CDR1 and CDR2 sequences are SGDLS and YYNGEE. This CDR3 has 15 residues. V was trimmed by 0 bases and J by 1 base, leaving 11 bases between them.

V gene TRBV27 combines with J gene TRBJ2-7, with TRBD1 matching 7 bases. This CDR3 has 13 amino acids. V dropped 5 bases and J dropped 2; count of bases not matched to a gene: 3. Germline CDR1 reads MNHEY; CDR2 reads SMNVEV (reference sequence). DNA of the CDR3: TGTGCCAGCAGTCGGGACAGCCCCTACGAGCAGTACTTC. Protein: CASSRDSPYEQYF.

The CDR3 loop is CSVEDHGDQSNYGYTF. In DNA form, the CDR3 reads TGCAGCGTTGAAGATCACGGGGACCAATCTAACTATGGCTACACCTTC. This rearrangement joins TRBV29-1 to TRBJ1-2, with D possibly matching TRBD1 (5 bases). The germline V gene encodes CDR1 SQVTM and CDR2 ANQGSEA. Trimming stripped 0 bases from V and 0 bases from J, with 14 bases between. This CDR3 contains 16 residues.

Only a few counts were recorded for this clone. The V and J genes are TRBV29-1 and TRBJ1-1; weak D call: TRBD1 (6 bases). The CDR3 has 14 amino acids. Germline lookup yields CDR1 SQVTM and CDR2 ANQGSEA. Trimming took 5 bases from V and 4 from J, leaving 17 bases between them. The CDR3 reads CSVPASDSLTEAFF. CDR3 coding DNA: TGCAGCGTTCCCGCCTCGGACAGTCTCACTGAAGCTTTCTTT.

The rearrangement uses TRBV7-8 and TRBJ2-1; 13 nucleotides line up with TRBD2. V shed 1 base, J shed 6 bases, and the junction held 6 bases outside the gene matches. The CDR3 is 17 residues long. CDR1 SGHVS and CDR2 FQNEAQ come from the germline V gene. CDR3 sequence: CASSLELAGGQGNEQFF. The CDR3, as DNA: TGTGCCAGCAGCTTAGAACTAGCGGGGGGGCAGGGCAATGAGCAGTTCTTC.

The CDR3 sequence is CASGAGWGETQYF. CDR3 DNA: TGTGCCAGCGGAGCGGGGTGGGGGGAGACCCAGTACTTC. The V gene is TRBV25-1, the J gene TRBJ2-5, with 7 bases fitting TRBD2. The CDR3 runs 13 residues. Germline V gene lookup returns CDR1 MGHDK and CDR2 SYGVNS. V shed 8 bases and J 5 bases; nucleotides not matched to a gene: 8.

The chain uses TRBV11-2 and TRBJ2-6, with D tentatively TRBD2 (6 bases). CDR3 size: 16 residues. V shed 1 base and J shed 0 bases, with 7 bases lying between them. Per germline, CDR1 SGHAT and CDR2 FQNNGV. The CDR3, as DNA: TGTGCCAGCAGCTTAGGAGCGGGCTCTGGGGCCAACGTCCTGACTTTC. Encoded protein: CASSLGAGSGANVLTF.

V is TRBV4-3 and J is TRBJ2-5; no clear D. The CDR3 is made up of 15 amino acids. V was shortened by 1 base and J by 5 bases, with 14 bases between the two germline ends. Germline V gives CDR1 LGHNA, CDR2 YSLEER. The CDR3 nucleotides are TGCGCCAGCAGCCAAGTGCTCCAGGATTGGGAGACCCAGTACTTC. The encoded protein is CASSQVLQDWETQYF.

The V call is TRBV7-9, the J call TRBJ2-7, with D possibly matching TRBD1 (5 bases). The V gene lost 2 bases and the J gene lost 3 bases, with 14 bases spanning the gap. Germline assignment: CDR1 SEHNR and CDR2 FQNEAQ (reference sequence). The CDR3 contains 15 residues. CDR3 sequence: CASSLIGAPLYEQYF. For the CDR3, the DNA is TGTGCCAGCAGCTTAATTGGGGCCCCCCTCTACGAGCAGTACTTC.

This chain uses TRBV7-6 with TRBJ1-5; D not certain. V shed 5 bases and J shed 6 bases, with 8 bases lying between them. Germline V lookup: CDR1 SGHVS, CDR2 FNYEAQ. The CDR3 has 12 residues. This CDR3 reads CASSNSLQPQHF. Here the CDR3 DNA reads TGTGCCAGCAGCAACTCCCTTCAGCCCCAGCATTTT. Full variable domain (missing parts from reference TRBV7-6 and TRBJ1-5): GAGVSQSPRYKVTKRGQDVALRCDPISGHVSLYWYRQALGQGPEFLTYFNYEAQQDKSGLPNDRFSAERPEGSISTLTIQRTEQRDSAMYRCASSNSLQPQHFGDGTRLSIL.

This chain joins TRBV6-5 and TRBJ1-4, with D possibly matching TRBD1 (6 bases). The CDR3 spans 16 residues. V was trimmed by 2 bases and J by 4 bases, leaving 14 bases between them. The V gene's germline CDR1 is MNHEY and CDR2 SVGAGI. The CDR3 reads CASSYGGRGLNEKLFF. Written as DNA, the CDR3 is TGTGCCAGCAGTTACGGTGGGCGGGGGCTTAATGAAAAACTGTTTTTT.

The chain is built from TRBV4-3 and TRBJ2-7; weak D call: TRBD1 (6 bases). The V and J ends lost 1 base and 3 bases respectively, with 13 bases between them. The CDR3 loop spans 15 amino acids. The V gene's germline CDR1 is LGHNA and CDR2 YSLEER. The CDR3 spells CASSQGRTANYEQYF. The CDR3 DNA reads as TGCGCCAGCAGCCAAGGACGGACAGCCAACTACGAGCAGTACTTC.

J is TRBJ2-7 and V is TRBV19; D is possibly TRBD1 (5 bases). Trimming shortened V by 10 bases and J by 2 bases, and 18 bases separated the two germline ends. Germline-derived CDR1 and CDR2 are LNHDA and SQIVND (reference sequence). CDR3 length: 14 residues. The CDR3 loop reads CATRETAPAYEQYF. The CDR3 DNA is TGTGCCACAAGAGAGACAGCACCAGCCTACGAGCAGTACTTC. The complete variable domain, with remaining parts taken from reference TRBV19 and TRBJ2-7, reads DGGITQSPKYLFRKEGQNVTLSCEQNLNHDAMYWYRQDPGQGLRLIYYSQIVNDFQKGDIAEGYSVSREKKESFPLTVTSAQKNPTAFYLCATRETAPAYEQYFGPGTRLTVT.

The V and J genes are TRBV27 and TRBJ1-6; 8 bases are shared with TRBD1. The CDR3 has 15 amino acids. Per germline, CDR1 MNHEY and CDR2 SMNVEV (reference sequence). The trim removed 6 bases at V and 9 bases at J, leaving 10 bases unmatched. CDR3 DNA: TGTGCCAGCAGCCTAGGACAGGGAAGTGGTTCACCCCTCCACTTT. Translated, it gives CASSLGQGSGSPLHF.

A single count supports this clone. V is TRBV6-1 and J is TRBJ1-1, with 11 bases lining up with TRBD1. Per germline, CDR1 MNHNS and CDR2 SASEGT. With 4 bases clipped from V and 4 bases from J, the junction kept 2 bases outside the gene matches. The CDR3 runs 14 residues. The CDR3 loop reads CASSAGTGGTEAFF. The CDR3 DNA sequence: TGTGCCAGCAGTGCCGGGACAGGGGGCACTGAAGCTTTCTTT.